Below, 32 T cell receptor beta chains from the same sample are listed, as sequenced in a study of shared clonotypes between healthy human individuals. Sequenced by immunoSEQ multiplex PCR; TCRdb stores in-frame clones only, minus some. The data show around 510,000 clones, with roughly 95% seen just once and under 0.065% held by the top ten. Sequencing used naive CD4+ T cells sorted from blood. Subset meaning: CD45RA+ positively selected. The receptors here all came from a woman younger than 45 in good health.

V gene TRBV2 combines with J gene TRBJ1-1; D unclear. V was cut by 7 bases and J by 1 base, with 10 bases left in between. CDR1 and CDR2 from the germline V gene are SNHLY and FYNNEI. CDR3 length: 13 residues. CDR3 sequence: CASTKEENTEAFF. The CDR3 coding sequence is TGTGCCAGCACGAAAGAGGAGAACACTGAAGCTTTCTTT.

The chain employs TRBV14 and TRBJ2-5; 13 bases agree with TRBD2. This CDR3 is 15 amino acids long. Germline V gene sequence: CDR1 SGHDN, CDR2 FVKESK. With V trimmed by 5 bases and J by 5 bases, 5 bases remained unmatched. CDR3 amino acids: CASSKGLAGPETQYF. CDR3 DNA: TGTGCCAGCAGCAAGGGACTAGCGGGGCCCGAGACCCAGTACTTC.

This clone was observed once. The chain is built from TRBV6-6 and TRBJ1-3; 7 bases align to TRBD1. CDR3 length: 16 amino acids. Germline values: CDR1 MNHNY, CDR2 SVGAGI (reference sequence). The V segment lost 6 bases and the J segment 2 bases; nucleotides outside the gene matches: 10. For the CDR3, the DNA is TGTGCCAGCAGCCCGAGACAGGGCTCTGCTGGAAACACCATATATTTT. It specifies CASSPRQGSAGNTIYF.

The CDR3 DNA sequence: TGTGCCAGCTTTGACAGGGCCAACCAAAAGAACACCGGGGAGCTGTTTTTT. It encodes CASFDRANQKNTGELFF. The chain joins TRBV2 to TRBJ2-2, with 7 bases aligning to TRBD1. The CDR3 is made up of 17 amino acids. Trimming removed 8 bases from V and 1 base from J; junction bases left unmatched: 13. Germline V gene lookup returns CDR1 SNHLY and CDR2 FYNNEI.

The chain has TRBV6-5 and TRBJ2-2; tentative D call: TRBD2 (6 bases). The CDR3 is 13 residues long. V lost 6 bases and J 5 bases, leaving 10 bases between the germline ends. Per the germline V gene, CDR1 is MNHEY and CDR2 is SVGAGI. The DNA for the CDR3 is TGTGCCAGCAGGAGGACTAATACCGGGGAGCTGTTTTTT. Protein: CASRRTNTGELFF.

This chain connects TRBV2 to TRBJ2-7; D may be TRBD1 (6 bases). With 5 bases removed from V and 4 bases from J, the gap between germline ends came to 15 bases. CDR1 and CDR2 (germline): SNHLY, FYNNEI. This CDR3 has 14 residues. The CDR3 reads CASSNDRSHYEQYF. DNA for the CDR3: TGTGCCAGCAGTAACGACAGGTCTCATTACGAGCAGTACTTC.

J is TRBJ2-7 and V is TRBV18, with D maybe TRBD2 (6 bases). The V end was cut by 4 bases, the J end by 3 bases, with 16 bases between. CDR3 size: 15 residues. Germline V gene data show CDR1 as KGHSH and CDR2 as LQKENI. Written as DNA, the CDR3 is TGTGCCAGCTCACTGAACTCCCGGGACTTCTACGAGCAGTACTTC. Amino acids: CASSLNSRDFYEQYF. The full variable domain, with the rest looked up from reference TRBV18 and TRBJ2-7, is NAGVMQNPRHLVRRRGQEARLRCSPMKGHSHVYWYRQLPEEGLKFMVYLQKENIIDESGMPKERFSAEFPKEGPSILRIQQVVRGDSAAYFCASSLNSRDFYEQYFGPGTRLTVT.

The CDR3 sequence: CASSDRLAVNTGELFF. Here the CDR3 DNA reads TGTGCCAGCAGTGACCGGCTAGCGGTAAACACCGGGGAGCTGTTTTTT. The chain joins TRBV6-4 to TRBJ2-2; 7 bases are a match to TRBD2. Germline values: CDR1 MRHNA, CDR2 SNTAGT. V was clipped by 2 bases and J by 2 bases; unmatched bases: 5. The CDR3 contains 16 residues.

This clone was seen just once. For the CDR3, the DNA is TGTGCCAGCAGCTTACCAGGGAGACCTTATGGCTACACCTTC. It is translated as CASSLPGRPYGYTF. The chain links TRBV7-9 to TRBJ1-2, with D possibly TRBD1 on 5 matching bases. The CDR3 contains 14 residues. The ends were cut back, 2 bases at V and 5 bases at J, with 12 bases in the middle. Germline loops: CDR1 SEHNR, CDR2 FQNEAQ (reference sequence).

The chain recombines TRBV5-1 with TRBJ2-7, with D possibly TRBD2 on 6 matching bases. Germline V gene sequence: CDR1 SGHRS, CDR2 YFSETQ. This CDR3 is 14 amino acids long. Trimming took off 3 bases at V and 0 bases at J, with 10 bases between the two ends. This chain's CDR3 is CASSWRDFSYEQYF. Here the CDR3 DNA reads TGCGCCAGCAGCTGGAGGGACTTCTCCTACGAGCAGTACTTC.

This chain joins TRBV28 and TRBJ2-7, with D possibly being TRBD1 (6 bases). V was trimmed by 6 bases and J by 2 bases, leaving 17 bases between them. This CDR3 spans 15 amino acids. Germline loops: CDR1 MDHEN, CDR2 SYDVKM. CDR3 nucleotide sequence: TGTGCCAGCAGACCCTCCCGGGACATAGCCTACGAGCAGTACTTC. It encodes CASRPSRDIAYEQYF.

The rearrangement joins TRBV5-1 to TRBJ2-4; 8 bases are shared with TRBD2. From germline, CDR1 is SGHRS and CDR2 YFSETQ. J was trimmed by 6 bases and V by 0 bases; bases with no gene match: 5. This CDR3 spans 15 amino acids. The CDR3 region has the DNA TGCGCCAGCAGCTTGGATTCGGGAGGGGGAAACATTCAGTACTTC. Translation: CASSLDSGGGNIQYF.

The chain is built from TRBV29-1 and TRBJ2-5; maybe TRBD2 (6 bases). Germline values: CDR1 SQVTM, CDR2 ANQGSEA. The V end was cut by 3 bases, the J end by 5 bases, with 13 bases between. This CDR3 has 13 residues. Written as DNA, the CDR3 is TGCAGCGTTGAGGCTAGCGATCTGGAGACCCAGTACTTC. It specifies CSVEASDLETQYF.

This chain uses TRBV7-2 with TRBJ2-1; TRBD2 matches 10 bases. Germline values: CDR1 SGHTA, CDR2 FQGNSA. V shed 8 bases, J shed 2 bases, and the junction held 0 bases outside the gene matches. This CDR3 comprises 13 residues. CDR3 residues: CASGLAAYNEQFF. Here the CDR3 DNA reads TGTGCCAGCGGACTAGCGGCCTACAATGAGCAGTTCTTC.

This chain joins TRBV10-1 and TRBJ2-2; D unclear. The CDR3 extends over 14 amino acids. V gave up 4 bases and J gave up 5 bases, with 11 bases separating them. Looked up from germline, CDR1 is WNHNN and CDR2 is SYGVQD (reference sequence). In DNA form, the CDR3 reads TGCGCCAGCAGTGTGCAAGGTGTGACCGGGGAGCTGTTTTTT. Residues: CASSVQGVTGELFF.

The V call is TRBV7-9, the J call TRBJ2-2; TRBD2 agrees at 11 bases. Germline loops: CDR1 SEHNR, CDR2 FQNEAQ (reference sequence). The J segment lost 7 bases and the V segment lost 6 bases, leaving 13 bases of the junction unmatched. The CDR3 length is 17 residues. The CDR3 here is CASRRTSGSFINGELFF. The CDR3 bases are TGTGCCAGCAGGCGAACTAGCGGGAGTTTTATTAACGGGGAGCTGTTTTTT.

The CDR3 nucleotides read TGCGCCAGCAGACTGTCCCTCGGAAACACCATATATTTT. Translation gives CASRLSLGNTIYF. The V gene is TRBV5-1, the J gene TRBJ1-3; no firm D call. V dropped 5 bases and J dropped 4 bases, with 10 bases sitting between them. Germline CDR1 is SGHRS and CDR2 is YFSETQ. This CDR3 spans 13 amino acids.

The chain links TRBV7-2 to TRBJ2-5, with D unclear. The CDR3 runs to 13 residues. The germline CDR1 and CDR2 sequences are SGHTA and FQGNSA. V was pared by 1 base and J by 7 bases, with 10 bases between. The CDR3 bases are TGTGCCAGCAGCTTAGGCCCTGTTGGGACCCAGTACTTC. Encoded protein: CASSLGPVGTQYF. Filled out from reference TRBV7-2 and TRBJ2-5, the complete variable domain reads GAGVSQSPSNKVTEKGKDVELRCDPISGHTALYWYRQSLGQGLEFLIYFQGNSAPDKSGLPSDRFSAERTGGSVSTLTIQRTQQEDSAVYLCASSLGPVGTQYFGPGTRLLVL.

In DNA, the CDR3 is TGTGCCAGCAGTTACTCACCAGGTACGGCCACTGAAGCTTTCTTT. The encoded protein is CASSYSPGTATEAFF. The genes are TRBV6-5 and TRBJ1-1; D gene ambiguous. The CDR3 spans 15 residues. CDR1 is MNHEY and CDR2 is SVGAGI in the germline V gene. Trimming took off 0 bases at V and 4 bases at J, with 12 bases between the two ends.

The chain is built from TRBV2 and TRBJ2-7; 9 nucleotides match TRBD2. With 2 bases clipped from V and 2 bases from J, the junction kept 7 bases outside the gene matches. The CDR3 runs to 16 residues. CDR1 is SNHLY, CDR2 FYNNEI, per germline. The CDR3 protein is CASSEPIAGVAYEQYF. CDR3 coding DNA: TGTGCCAGCAGTGAACCGATAGCGGGAGTAGCCTACGAGCAGTACTTC.

V and J are TRBV5-4 and TRBJ2-1; tentative D call: TRBD1 (5 bases). Germline CDR1 and CDR2: SGHNT and YYREEE (reference sequence). The V and J ends lost 0 bases and 0 bases respectively, with 13 bases between them. The CDR3 length is 17 residues. CDR3 DNA sequence: TGTGCCAGCAGCTTGGCTGGGCGACAGAGCTCCTACAATGAGCAGTTCTTC. This codes for CASSLAGRQSSYNEQFF.

J is TRBJ1-4 and V is TRBV5-1, with D possibly TRBD1 on 5 matching bases. CDR1 is SGHRS, CDR2 YFSETQ, per germline. The CDR3 runs 18 residues. Trimming pared 0 bases from V and 4 bases from J, leaving 19 bases between. The CDR3 sequence: CASSLVVLGGGRNEKLFF. CDR3 in DNA: TGCGCCAGCAGCTTGGTCGTTCTCGGCGGGGGTCGTAATGAAAAACTGTTTTTT.

This clone was observed a single time. The rearrangement joins TRBV5-8 to TRBJ1-4; possible D gene TRBD1, 5 bases. The V gene lost 4 bases and the J gene lost 8 bases, with 18 bases spanning the gap. Per germline, CDR1 SGHTS and CDR2 YDEGEE. The CDR3 runs to 15 residues. CDR3 in DNA: TGTGCCAGCAGCACCGGGGACCGGCCCGACGAAAAACTGTTTTTT. This codes for CASSTGDRPDEKLFF.

The chain is built from TRBV15 and TRBJ1-1; D is ambiguous. From germline, CDR1 is LNHNV and CDR2 YYDKDF (reference sequence). V was trimmed by 1 base and J by 2 bases, leaving 8 bases between them. This CDR3 is 14 amino acids long. CDR3 region: CATSRGLENTEAFF. Written as DNA, the CDR3 is TGTGCCACCAGCAGAGGGTTGGAAAACACTGAAGCTTTCTTT. Full variable domain (rest looked up from reference TRBV15 and TRBJ1-1): DAMVIQNPRYQVTQFGKPVTLSCSQTLNHNVMYWYQQKSSQAPKLLFHYYDKDFNNEADTPDNFQSRRPNTSFCFLDIRSPGLGDTAMYLCATSRGLENTEAFFGQGTRLTVV.

The rearrangement links TRBV27 to TRBJ2-1, with TRBD2 matching 11 bases. Germline trimming cut 2 bases from V and 6 bases from J; bases unmatched to any gene: 6. This CDR3 comprises 16 residues. CDR1 and CDR2 (germline): MNHEY, SMNVEV (reference sequence). The CDR3 DNA follows: TGTGCCAGCAGTTTAACCCTAGCGGGAGGAGCCAATGAGCAGTTCTTC. It codes for CASSLTLAGGANEQFF.

The chain couples TRBV19 to TRBJ2-1, with D perhaps matching TRBD2 (5 bases). Germline-derived CDR1 and CDR2 are LNHDA and SQIVND (reference sequence). V lost 1 base and J lost 0, with 13 bases in between. The CDR3 consists of 17 residues. The CDR3 here is CASSIVSAVSSYNEQFF. As DNA, the CDR3 is TGTGCCAGTAGTATAGTGTCAGCGGTGAGCTCCTACAATGAGCAGTTCTTC.

This chain links TRBV28 with TRBJ2-7; no reliable D call. Germline V gene lookup returns CDR1 MDHEN and CDR2 SYDVKM. V lost 1 base, J lost 5 bases, and 15 bases lay in between. The CDR3 has 15 amino acids. For the CDR3, the DNA is TGTGCCAGCAGTTTATACCGTCAGGTTCCCGACGAGCAGTACTTC. Translating gives CASSLYRQVPDEQYF.

The rearrangement joins TRBV9 to TRBJ2-1; 12 nucleotides align to TRBD2. CDR1 is SGDLS, CDR2 YYNGEE, per germline. Trimming took 4 bases from V and 6 from J; bases not matched to a gene: 8. CDR3 length: 16 residues. DNA of the CDR3: TGTGCCAGCAGCTTCACTAGCGGGAGGTCTGTCAATGAGCAGTTCTTC. Residues: CASSFTSGRSVNEQFF. Looking up the rest from reference TRBV9 and TRBJ2-1 gives the full variable domain: DSGVTQTPKHLITATGQRVTLRCSPRSGDLSVYWYQQSLDQGLQFLIQYYNGEERAKGNILERFSAQQFPDLHSELNLSSLELGDSALYFCASSFTSGRSVNEQFFGPGTRLTVL.

The V gene is TRBV7-9, the J gene TRBJ2-7; the match to TRBD1 covers 9 bases. The V segment lost 5 bases and the J segment 3 bases; nucleotides outside the gene matches: 14. There are 17 residues in the CDR3. Germline V gives CDR1 SEHNR, CDR2 FQNEAQ (reference sequence). DNA of the CDR3: TGTGCCAGCAGCGGGGGACCTAGGACAGGGGAGCTCTACGAGCAGTACTTC. This encodes CASSGGPRTGELYEQYF.

This chain links TRBV5-4 with TRBJ2-7; a possible D gene is TRBD2 (6 bases). Germline CDR1 reads SGHNT; CDR2 reads YYREEE (reference sequence). The V end was cut by 4 bases, the J end by 6 bases, with 11 bases between. CDR3 length: 12 residues. CDR3 residues: CASSEHSGEQYF. CDR3 in DNA: TGTGCCAGCAGCGAGCATAGCGGCGAGCAGTACTTC.

The chain is built from TRBV28 and TRBJ1-1, with D possibly being TRBD1 (5 bases). Germline lookup yields CDR1 MDHEN and CDR2 SYDVKM. Trimming pared 6 bases from V and 2 bases from J, leaving 13 bases between. The CDR3 is made up of 14 amino acids. CDR3 sequence (DNA): TGTGCCAGCAGCCAAAATCAGGGTAACACTGAAGCTTTCTTT. Amino acids: CASSQNQGNTEAFF.

The chain uses TRBV4-1 and TRBJ2-1; TRBD2 agrees at 9 bases. V trimming: 6 bases; J trimming: 1 base; junction bases outside the gene matches: 7. The CDR3 is 16 amino acids. The germline gives CDR1 MGHRA, CDR2 YSYEKL. CDR3 nucleotides: TGCGCCAGCAGATCGTATAGCGGGAGTTCCTACAATGAGCAGTTCTTC. This sequence encodes CASRSYSGSSYNEQFF.